This passage covers 28 T cell receptor beta chains from one sample sequenced in a study of T cell changes during pregnancy in multiple sclerosis. Clones were sequenced by immunoSEQ multiplex PCR, and TCRdb holds only the in-frame ones, with some missing. The table shows 44,000 or so clones, with roughly 90% occurring only once. This material consisted of peripheral blood, taken in the first trimester of pregnancy. The receptors originated from a female donor in good health, enrolled as a control in a pregnancy study.

The chain couples TRBV5-6 to TRBJ1-1; a possible D gene is TRBD1 (5 bases). The CDR3 sequence is 16 residues long. The germline V and J ends were trimmed by 4 bases and 4 bases, with 20 bases remaining between them. The V gene's germline CDR1 is SGHDT and CDR2 YYEEEE. The CDR3 spells CASSPGHTIRGTEAFF. In DNA, the CDR3 is TGTGCCAGCAGCCCCGGACACACTATAAGGGGCACTGAAGCTTTCTTT.

This sequence joins TRBV27 and TRBJ2-7; 8 positions agree with TRBD1. The junction had 1 base not matched to a gene; V was cut back by 3 bases and J by 0 bases. The CDR3 is 14 residues long. Per the germline V gene, CDR1 is MNHEY and CDR2 is SMNVEV (reference sequence). CDR3: CASSFGTGSYEQYF. CDR3 coding DNA: TGTGCCAGCAGTTTTGGGACAGGCTCCTACGAGCAGTACTTC.

This clone was detected once. The V gene is TRBV5-1, the J gene TRBJ2-7; 8 bases line up with TRBD2. With V trimmed by 1 base and J by 4 bases, 7 bases remained unmatched. From germline, CDR1 is SGHRS and CDR2 YFSETQ. This CDR3 spans 15 amino acids. Here the CDR3 DNA reads TGCGCCAGCAGCTTGTCCGGGACTAGGGGTTACGAGCAGTACTTC. Protein product: CASSLSGTRGYEQYF.

The chain links TRBV6-6 to TRBJ1-4; the match to TRBD1 covers 9 bases. Trimming cost V 7 bases and J 4 bases; bases outside gene matches: 1. The CDR3 is 13 residues long. Germline CDR1 reads MNHNY; CDR2 reads SVGAGI (reference sequence). For the CDR3, the DNA is TGTGCCAGCAAGGGACAGGGTAATGAAAAACTGTTTTTT. This sequence encodes CASKGQGNEKLFF.

V gene TRBV29-1 combines with J gene TRBJ1-2; no clear D. Germline values: CDR1 SQVTM, CDR2 ANQGSEA. The V gene lost 7 bases and the J gene lost 8 bases, with 17 bases spanning the gap. The CDR3 sequence is 12 residues long. CDR3 sequence: CSAGRSSGGYTF. The CDR3 DNA follows: TGCAGCGCTGGACGGTCGTCGGGGGGCTACACCTTC.

J is TRBJ2-7 and V is TRBV6-1, with D possibly TRBD1 on 5 matching bases. CDR3 length: 16 amino acids. The ends were cut back, 0 bases at V and 1 base at J, with 13 bases in the middle. Germline assignment: CDR1 MNHNS and CDR2 SASEGT. The CDR3 loop reads CASSEASGIRSYEQYF. As DNA, the CDR3 is TGTGCCAGCAGTGAAGCTTCAGGGATTCGGTCCTACGAGCAGTACTTC.

This sequence joins TRBV15 and TRBJ1-1; D is uncertain. This CDR3 comprises 15 residues. Deletions cut 1 base from V and 4 bases from J, with 13 bases between. In germline, CDR1 is LNHNV, CDR2 YYDKDF (reference sequence). CDR3: CATSRAGLGSTEAFF. CDR3 in DNA: TGTGCCACCAGCAGAGCCGGGCTTGGGAGCACTGAAGCTTTCTTT.

V usage is TRBV6-1 and J usage is TRBJ2-1, with TRBD2 identical over 11 bases. V shed 3 bases and J 10 bases; nucleotides not matched to a gene: 8. Germline assignment: CDR1 MNHNS and CDR2 SASEGT. This CDR3 is built from 15 residues. The CDR3 bases are TGTGCCAGCAGTGAGTCTAGCGGGAGGTCGTTCGAGCAGTTCTTC. It encodes CASSESSGRSFEQFF.

The chain is built from TRBV4-2 and TRBJ2-1; D perhaps matches TRBD2 (5 bases). Trimming cost V 1 base and J 0 bases, with 25 bases left between them. This CDR3 is 21 amino acids long. Germline CDR1 and CDR2: LGHNA and YNFKEQ. In DNA, the CDR3 is TGTGCCAGCAGCCAAGCTCTCGCCAGAAGGCACGGGGAGAGCTCCTACAATGAGCAGTTCTTC. Amino acids: CASSQALARRHGESSYNEQFF.

V gene TRBV6-5 combines with J gene TRBJ2-2; 9 bases fit TRBD1. The CDR3 consists of 13 residues. Germline V lookup: CDR1 MNHEY, CDR2 SVGAGI. After removal of 6 bases from V and 7 bases from J, the junction contained 3 bases not matched to a gene. DNA for the CDR3: TGTGCCAGCAGGGGACAGGGTGGCGGGGAGCTGTTTTTT. This translates into CASRGQGGGELFF.

The chain is built from TRBV19 and TRBJ1-5, with D unclear. The CDR3 totals 13 residues. The germline CDR1 and CDR2 sequences are LNHDA and SQIVND (reference sequence). The V and J ends lost 8 bases and 4 bases respectively, with 12 bases between them. The DNA for the CDR3 is TGTGCCAGTCGGGAGGGAATAAATCAGCCCCAGCATTTT. The encoded protein is CASREGINQPQHF. Variable domain in full (rest from reference TRBV19 and TRBJ1-5): DGGITQSPKYLFRKEGQNVTLSCEQNLNHDAMYWYRQDPGQGLRLIYYSQIVNDFQKGDIAEGYSVSREKKESFPLTVTSAQKNPTAFYLCASREGINQPQHFGDGTRLSIL.

The chain couples TRBV15 to TRBJ2-7; D is unresolved. The CDR3 is made up of 10 amino acids. In germline, CDR1 is LNHNV, CDR2 YYDKDF (reference sequence). V was clipped by 8 bases and J by 3 bases, with 5 bases between them. DNA of the CDR3: TGTGCCACCTTGTACTACGAGCAGTACTTC. This codes for CATLYYEQYF.

The chain links TRBV18 to TRBJ2-5, with TRBD1 matching 8 bases. This CDR3 comprises 17 residues. Germline values: CDR1 KGHSH, CDR2 LQKENI. V lost 6 bases, J lost 0 bases, and 12 bases stayed unmatched. CDR3 in DNA: TGTGCCAGCTCCTCGGACAGGGAGAAAGGGTACCAAGAGACCCAGTACTTC. Translation: CASSSDREKGYQETQYF.

The CDR3 coding sequence is TGTGCCTGGAGTATAGTGATGAACACTGAAGCTTTCTTT. Protein product: CAWSIVMNTEAFF. This chain uses TRBV30 with TRBJ1-1; D unresolved. Looked up from germline, CDR1 is GTSNPN and CDR2 is SVGIG (reference sequence). Deletions cut 2 bases from V and 0 bases from J, with 7 bases between. The CDR3 has 13 residues.

The CDR3 DNA follows: TGTGCCAGCAGCTTAGGCTCGGGAGGCCCACCGTCCTACGAGCAGTACTTC. As protein: CASSLGSGGPPSYEQYF. This sequence joins TRBV11-2 and TRBJ2-7; 7 bases match TRBD2. The germline gives CDR1 SGHAT, CDR2 FQNNGV. The CDR3 has 17 amino acids. With 1 base clipped from V and 1 base from J, the junction kept 10 bases outside the gene matches.

This chain joins TRBV30 and TRBJ1-6, with a tentative D call TRBD1 (5 bases). The CDR3 loop spans 15 amino acids. The germline V gene encodes CDR1 GTSNPN and CDR2 SVGIG (reference sequence). V lost 0 bases and J lost 7, with 13 bases in between. The chain's CDR3 is CAWSVPPPGNSPLHF. CDR3 DNA: TGTGCCTGGAGTGTACCGCCCCCAGGGAATTCACCCCTCCACTTT.

The chain has TRBV5-6 and TRBJ2-7; weak D call: TRBD2 (6 bases). The CDR3 runs 15 residues. Trimming left V 4 bases short and J 2 bases short, with 16 bases between. Germline CDR1 SGHDT, CDR2 YYEEEE. The CDR3, as DNA: TGTGCCAGCAGCCGGAGGGCGAAAGCCCCCTACGAGCAGTACTTC. Protein sequence: CASSRRAKAPYEQYF.

The chain combines TRBV9 with TRBJ2-7, with 7 nucleotides matching TRBD2. This CDR3 has 16 residues. The ends lost 0 bases at V and 3 bases at J; junction bases unmatched: 9. The germline CDR1 and CDR2 sequences are SGDLS and YYNGEE. For the CDR3, the DNA is TGTGCCAGCAGCGTAGCTTCCGGCGGGAGTGTCTACGAGCAGTACTTC. It encodes CASSVASGGSVYEQYF.

The chain recombines TRBV9 with TRBJ2-1; 12 bases match TRBD2. From germline, CDR1 is SGDLS and CDR2 YYNGEE. With 4 bases clipped from V and 7 bases from J, the junction kept 15 bases outside the gene matches. The CDR3 spans 18 residues. DNA of the CDR3: TGTGCCAGCAGCCTTAGGGGCACGACTAGCGGGAGAGGTAATGAGCAGTTCTTC. This codes for CASSLRGTTSGRGNEQFF. The full variable domain, completed using reference TRBV9 and TRBJ2-1, is DSGVTQTPKHLITATGQRVTLRCSPRSGDLSVYWYQQSLDQGLQFLIQYYNGEERAKGNILERFSAQQFPDLHSELNLSSLELGDSALYFCASSLRGTTSGRGNEQFFGPGTRLTVL.

This clone was detected only a few times. The chain couples TRBV30 to TRBJ1-1; 7 bases align to TRBD1. The germline CDR1 and CDR2 sequences are GTSNPN and SVGIG (reference sequence). V lost 6 bases to trimming and J lost 4 bases; unmatched junction nucleotides: 5. The CDR3 spans 12 residues. The CDR3 sequence: CACSQGGTEAFF. Written as DNA, the CDR3 is TGTGCCTGCTCCCAGGGGGGCACTGAAGCTTTCTTT.

The V call is TRBV11-1, the J call TRBJ2-5; tentative D call: TRBD2 (5 bases). The V end was cut by 2 bases, the J end by 5 bases, with 15 bases between. Germline CDR1 SGHAT, CDR2 FQDESV (reference sequence). This CDR3 comprises 15 residues. CDR3 coding DNA: TGTGCCAGCAGCTTATCTCTCCCCTCGGGGGAGACCCAGTACTTC. It is translated as CASSLSLPSGETQYF.

V is TRBV19 and J is TRBJ2-7; D gene ambiguous. The CDR3 extends over 14 amino acids. With 3 bases removed from V and 1 base from J, the gap between germline ends came to 10 bases. Germline CDR1 reads LNHDA; CDR2 reads SQIVND (reference sequence). CDR3 amino acids: CASSMSPGSYEQYF. DNA of the CDR3: TGTGCCAGTAGTATGTCGCCCGGTTCCTACGAGCAGTACTTC.

In this sample, this clone turned up a few times. The chain combines TRBV11-3 with TRBJ2-3; 10 bases are a match to TRBD2. This CDR3 has 17 residues. CDR1 and CDR2 (germline): SGHNT, YENEEA. The V segment lost 2 bases and the J segment 1 base; nucleotides outside the gene matches: 6. The CDR3, as DNA: TGTGCCAGCAGCTTAAGGTCTAGCGGGGGACGCACAGATACGCAGTATTTT. Translating it yields CASSLRSSGGRTDTQYF.

The chain links TRBV11-2 to TRBJ2-1; maybe TRBD1 (6 bases). The CDR3 is 15 residues long. V was shortened by 0 bases and J by 4 bases, with 10 bases between the two germline ends. The germline V gene encodes CDR1 SGHAT and CDR2 FQNNGV. CDR3 coding DNA: TGTGCCAGCAGCTTAGATCAAGGGGGATACAATGAGCAGTTCTTC. Its translation: CASSLDQGGYNEQFF.

V gene TRBV7-9 combines with J gene TRBJ2-5; D remains ambiguous. This CDR3 spans 14 amino acids. The germline V and J ends were trimmed by 1 base and 2 bases, with 8 bases remaining between them. Germline CDR1 reads SEHNR; CDR2 reads FQNEAQ (reference sequence). The CDR3, as DNA: TGTGCCAGCAGCTTAGGCGGCATACAAGAGACCCAGTACTTC. This gives the protein CASSLGGIQETQYF.

The chain has TRBV6-1 and TRBJ2-1; D not resolved. CDR1 and CDR2 from the germline V gene are MNHNS and SASEGT. The V end was cut by 3 bases, the J end by 7 bases, with 10 bases between. The length of the CDR3 is 13 residues. CDR3 sequence reads: CASSETPMNEQFF. CDR3 nucleotide sequence: TGTGCCAGCAGTGAGACTCCAATGAATGAGCAGTTCTTC.

J is TRBJ1-4 and V is TRBV6-1; 8 nucleotides line up with TRBD1. Germline trimming cut 4 bases from V and 3 bases from J; bases unmatched to any gene: 7. CDR1 is MNHNS, CDR2 SASEGT, per germline. There are 16 residues in the CDR3. The CDR3 loop reads CASSVRGLSPNEKLFF. CDR3 in DNA: TGTGCCAGCAGTGTCAGGGGGCTTTCGCCTAATGAAAAACTGTTTTTT.

The genes are TRBV10-3 and TRBJ1-4, with D perhaps TRBD1 (6 bases). V was pared by 2 bases and J by 0 bases, with 7 bases between. The CDR3 is 15 residues long. Germline assignment: CDR1 ENHRY and CDR2 SYGVKD. CDR3 residues: CAISEQGTTNEKLFF. For the CDR3, the DNA is TGTGCCATCAGTGAGCAGGGGACAACTAATGAAAAACTGTTTTTT.